Here is one TCR beta chain with its context. Its antigen is currently unknown. The germline gives CDR1 SGDLS, CDR2 YYNGEE. Deletions cut 4 bases from V and 8 bases from J, with 15 bases between. CDR3 length: 13 amino acids. The data originate from a study of T-cell memory formation after mild COVID-19. A single record per CDR3 protein comes from TCRdb applying MiXCR to the 5' RACE reads. The sample lists just over 60,000 distinct CDR3 sequences, 9.3% occurring once. The study's findings and limits: In second-wave clones peaking day 37, SARS-CoV-2 specificity remained unconfirmed. A balance of CD4 and CD8 characterized clones contracting day 15 to 85, whereas later expanders leaned CD4+. The main location of contracting CD4+ clones was CM and EM, and that of contracting CD8+ clones was EMRA.

The specimen was PBMCs or a T cell subset sorted from them (not recorded which). The rearrangement uses TRBV9 and TRBJ1-2, with a tentative D call TRBD1 (5 bases). The receptor comes from a man between 18 and 29 years old who had mild COVID-19 (a few samples of this study predate the infection). Cell type and time point are not known. CDR3 bases: TGTGCCAGCAGCCCCGATTGGGGGTACGGCTACACCTTC. As protein: CASSPDWGYGYTF. Full variable domain (missing parts from reference TRBV9 and TRBJ1-2): DSGVTQTPKHLITATGQRVTLRCSPRSGDLSVYWYQQSLDQGLQFLIQYYNGEERAKGNILERFSAQQFPDLHSELNLSSLELGDSALYFCASSPDWGYGYTFGSGTRLTVV.